Following are 5 T cell receptor beta chains from one sample sequenced in a study of OX40 agonist ivuxolimab in advanced cancers. Clones were sequenced by immunoSEQ multiplex PCR, and TCRdb holds only the in-frame ones, with some missing. The repertoire holds 71,000 or so clones, approximately 86% seen once, with under 0.85% in the top ten. The sample was CD4+ or CD8+ T cells sorted from blood, taken in a trial of the OX40 agonist ivuxolimab. The origin of the receptors is an adult with an advanced solid tumor such as melanoma, head and neck, liver or kidney cancer.

This clone was observed a handful of times. The chain employs TRBV7-2 and TRBJ1-5; maybe TRBD1 (6 bases). Per germline, CDR1 SGHTA and CDR2 FQGNSA. The V gene lost 4 bases and the J gene lost 2 bases, with 6 bases spanning the gap. The CDR3 spans 13 residues. This chain's CDR3 is CASSWTGNQPQHF. CDR3 nucleotides: TGTGCCAGCAGCTGGACAGGCAATCAGCCCCAGCATTTT.

This clone was seen a handful of times. CDR3 in DNA: TGTGCCAGCAATTTTGAGGACTGGCACTATGGCTACACCTTC. Its translation: CASNFEDWHYGYTF. This chain connects TRBV6-1 to TRBJ1-2; D not certain. Germline CDR1 reads MNHNS; CDR2 reads SASEGT. V was clipped by 7 bases and J by 3 bases, with 15 bases between them. The CDR3 has 14 residues.

About this clone itself: The junction departs from the called germline gene at one end, perhaps through a read error. Additional DNA sequences in this sample encode the identical CDR3. V is TRBV7-8 and J is TRBJ1-1; tentative D call: TRBD1 (6 bases). This CDR3 is 13 amino acids long. CDR1 is SGHVS and CDR2 is FQNEAQ in the germline V gene. The CDR3 nucleotides are TGTGCCAGCAGAAGACAGGTTGGCGCTGAGGCTTTCTTT. It is translated as CASRRQVGAEAFF.

The chain couples TRBV18 to TRBJ1-2; D may be TRBD1 (6 bases). CDR1 and CDR2 (germline): KGHSH, LQKENI. The ends were cut back, 5 bases at V and 1 base at J, with 8 bases in the middle. This CDR3 region has 13 residues. DNA for the CDR3: TGTGCCAGCTCAGACAGGAATAACTATGGCTACACCTTC. Translating it yields CASSDRNNYGYTF.

V and J are TRBV27 and TRBJ2-2; unclear D gene. CDR3 length equals 15 residues. V lost 0 bases to trimming and J lost 6 bases, with 11 bases between them. Germline CDR1 MNHEY, CDR2 SMNVEV (reference sequence). The CDR3 here is CASSLSNYQAGELFF. The CDR3 DNA reads TGTGCCAGCAGTTTATCGAATTATCAGGCCGGGGAGCTGTTTTTT.